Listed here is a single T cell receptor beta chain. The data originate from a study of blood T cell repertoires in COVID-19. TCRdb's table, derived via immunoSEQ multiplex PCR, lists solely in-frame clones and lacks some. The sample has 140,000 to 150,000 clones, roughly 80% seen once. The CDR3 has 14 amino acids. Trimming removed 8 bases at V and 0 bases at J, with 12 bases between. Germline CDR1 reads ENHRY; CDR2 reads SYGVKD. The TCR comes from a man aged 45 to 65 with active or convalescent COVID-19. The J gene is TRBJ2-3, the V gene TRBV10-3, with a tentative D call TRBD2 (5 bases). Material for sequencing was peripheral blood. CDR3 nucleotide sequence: TGTGCCATCTCCAGCGGTGCTAGCACAGATACGCAGTATTTT. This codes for CAISSGASTDTQYF.